This T cell receptor (beta chain) was found in a study of cytomegalovirus exposure and HLA in healthy donors. Findings of the study overall: The tendency of first-cohort TCR clusters to co-occur in the approximately 110 validation repertoires was identified by a subsequent analysis. Cytomegalovirus association was assigned to about 150 TCR beta chains. Rarity marked most TCR sequences, yet some public TCRs occurred in many donors.

Per the germline V gene, CDR1 is MGHRA and CDR2 is YSYEKL. Trimming removed 0 bases at V and 5 bases at J, with 19 bases between. CDR3 length: 17 amino acids. Data came from immunoSEQ multiplex PCR; TCRdb stores just in-frame clones and leaves some out. The profile shows some 270,000 clones, about 86% of them singletons. A remark on this clone: Its antigen is currently unknown.

The rearrangement links TRBV4-1 to TRBJ2-5; D might be TRBD1 (6 bases). The receptor's source is a woman under 30 in good health and CMV-seronegative. The sequenced material came from PBMCs. In DNA, the CDR3 is TGCGCCAGCAGCCAAGATGCCGGGACAACGAGGGGCGAGACCCAGTACTTC. This translates into CASSQDAGTTRGETQYF.